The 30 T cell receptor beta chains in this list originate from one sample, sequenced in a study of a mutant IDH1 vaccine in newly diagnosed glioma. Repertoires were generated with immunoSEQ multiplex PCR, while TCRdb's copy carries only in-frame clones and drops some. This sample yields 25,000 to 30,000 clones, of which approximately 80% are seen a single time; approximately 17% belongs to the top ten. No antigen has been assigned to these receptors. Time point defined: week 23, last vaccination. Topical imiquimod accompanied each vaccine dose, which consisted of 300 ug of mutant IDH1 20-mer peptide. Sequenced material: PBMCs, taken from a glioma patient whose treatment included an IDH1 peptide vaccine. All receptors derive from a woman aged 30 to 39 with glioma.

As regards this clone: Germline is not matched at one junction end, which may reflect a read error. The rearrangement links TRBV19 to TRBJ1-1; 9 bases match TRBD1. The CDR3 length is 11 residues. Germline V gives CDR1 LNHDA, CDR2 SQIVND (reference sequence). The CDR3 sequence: CAMGQGPYYSF. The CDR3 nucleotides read TGTGCCATGGGACAGGGACCGTATTATTCTTTT. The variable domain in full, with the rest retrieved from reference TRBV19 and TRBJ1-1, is DGGITQSPKYLFRKEGQNVTLSCEQNLNHDAMYWYRQDPGQGLRLIYYSQIVNDFQKGDIAEGYSVSREKKESFPLTVTSAQKNPTAFYLCAMGQGPYYSFGQGTRLTVV.

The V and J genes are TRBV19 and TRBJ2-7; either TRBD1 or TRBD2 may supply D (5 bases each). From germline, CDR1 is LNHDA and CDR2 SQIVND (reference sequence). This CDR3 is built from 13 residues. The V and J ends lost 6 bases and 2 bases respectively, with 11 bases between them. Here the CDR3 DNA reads TGTGCCAGTAGGGGGACCGAAGCCTACGAGCAGTACTTC. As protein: CASRGTEAYEQYF.

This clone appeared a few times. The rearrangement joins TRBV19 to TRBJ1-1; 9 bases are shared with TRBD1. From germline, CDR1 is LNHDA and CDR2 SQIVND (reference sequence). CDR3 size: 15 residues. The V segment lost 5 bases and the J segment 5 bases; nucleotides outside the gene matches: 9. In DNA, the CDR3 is TGTGCCAGTAGTCCGGTCACAGGGGGCCAGACTGAAGCTTTCTTT. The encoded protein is CASSPVTGGQTEAFF.

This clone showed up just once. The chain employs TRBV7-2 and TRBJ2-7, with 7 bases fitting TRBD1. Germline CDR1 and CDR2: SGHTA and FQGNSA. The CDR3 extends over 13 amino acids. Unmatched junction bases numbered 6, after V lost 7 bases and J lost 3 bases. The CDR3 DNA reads TGTGCCAGCACCCTAGGGACAGACTACGAGCAGTACTTC. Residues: CASTLGTDYEQYF.

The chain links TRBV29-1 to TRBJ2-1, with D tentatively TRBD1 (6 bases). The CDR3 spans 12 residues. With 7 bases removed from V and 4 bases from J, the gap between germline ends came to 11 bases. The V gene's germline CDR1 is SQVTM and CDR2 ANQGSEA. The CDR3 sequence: CSAQGQYNEQFF. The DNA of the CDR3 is TGCAGCGCACAGGGACAATACAATGAGCAGTTCTTC.

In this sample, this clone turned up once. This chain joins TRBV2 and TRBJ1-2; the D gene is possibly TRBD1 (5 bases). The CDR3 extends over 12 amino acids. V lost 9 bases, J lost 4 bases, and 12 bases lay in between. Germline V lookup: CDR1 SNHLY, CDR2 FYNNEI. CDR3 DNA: TGTGCCAGTGGGGCAGGCCCCTATGGCTACACCTTC. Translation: CASGAGPYGYTF.

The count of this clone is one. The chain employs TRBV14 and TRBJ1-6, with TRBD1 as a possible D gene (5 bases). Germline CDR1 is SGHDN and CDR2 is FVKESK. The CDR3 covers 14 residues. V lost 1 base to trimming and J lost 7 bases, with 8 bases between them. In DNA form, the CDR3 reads TGTGCCAGCAGCCAAGCGGGACCAAATTCACCCCTCCACTTT. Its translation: CASSQAGPNSPLHF.

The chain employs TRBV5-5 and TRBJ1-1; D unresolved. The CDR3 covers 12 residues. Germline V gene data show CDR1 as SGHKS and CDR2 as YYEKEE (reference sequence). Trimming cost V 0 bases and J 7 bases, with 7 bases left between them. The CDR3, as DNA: TGTGCCAGCAGCTTGGCCCTGGGTGAAGCTTTCTTT. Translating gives CASSLALGEAFF.

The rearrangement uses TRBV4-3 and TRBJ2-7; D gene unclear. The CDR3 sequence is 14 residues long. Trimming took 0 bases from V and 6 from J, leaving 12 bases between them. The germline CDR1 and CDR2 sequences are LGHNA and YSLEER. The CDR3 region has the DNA TGCGCCAGCAGCCAAGAGTGGTCCAGCCGCGAGCAGTACTTC. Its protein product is CASSQEWSSREQYF.

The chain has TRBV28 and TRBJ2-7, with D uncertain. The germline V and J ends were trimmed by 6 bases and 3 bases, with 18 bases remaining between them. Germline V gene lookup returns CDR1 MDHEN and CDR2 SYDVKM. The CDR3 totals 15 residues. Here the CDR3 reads CASSPMDGSDYEQYF. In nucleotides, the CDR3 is TGTGCCAGCAGCCCTATGGACGGAAGTGACTACGAGCAGTACTTC.

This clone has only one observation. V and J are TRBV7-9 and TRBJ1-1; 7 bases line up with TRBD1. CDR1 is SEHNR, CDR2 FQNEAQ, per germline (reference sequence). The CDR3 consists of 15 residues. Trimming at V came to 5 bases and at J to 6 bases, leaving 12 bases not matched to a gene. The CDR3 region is CASSLGGGGLSEAFF. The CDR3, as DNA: TGTGCCAGCAGCCTAGGGGGCGGCGGACTCTCTGAAGCTTTCTTT.

The CDR3: CASKSDGPTQYF. The DNA of the CDR3 is TGTGCCAGCAAATCCGATGGTCCTACGCAGTATTTT. V gene TRBV2 combines with J gene TRBJ2-3; D ambiguous. Germline lookup yields CDR1 SNHLY and CDR2 FYNNEI. The CDR3 runs 12 residues. The V gene lost 7 bases and the J gene lost 8 bases, with 13 bases spanning the gap.

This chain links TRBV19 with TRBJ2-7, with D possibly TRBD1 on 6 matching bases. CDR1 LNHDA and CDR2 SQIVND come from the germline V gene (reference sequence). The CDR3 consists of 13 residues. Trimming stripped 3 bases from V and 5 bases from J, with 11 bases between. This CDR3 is CASSMGTIDEQYF. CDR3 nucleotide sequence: TGTGCCAGTAGTATGGGGACAATCGACGAGCAGTACTTC.

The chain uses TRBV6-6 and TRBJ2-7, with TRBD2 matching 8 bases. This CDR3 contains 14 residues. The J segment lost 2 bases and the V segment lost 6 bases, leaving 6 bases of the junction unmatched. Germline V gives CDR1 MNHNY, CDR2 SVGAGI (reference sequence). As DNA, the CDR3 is TGTGCCAGCAGCTTTAGCGGGGCCCCCTACGAGCAGTACTTC. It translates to CASSFSGAPYEQYF.

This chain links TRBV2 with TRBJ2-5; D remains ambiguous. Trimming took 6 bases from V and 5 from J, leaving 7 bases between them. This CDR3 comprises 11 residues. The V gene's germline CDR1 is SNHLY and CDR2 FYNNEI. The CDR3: CASRVSETQYF. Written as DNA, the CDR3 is TGTGCCAGCAGGGTGTCGGAGACCCAGTACTTC.

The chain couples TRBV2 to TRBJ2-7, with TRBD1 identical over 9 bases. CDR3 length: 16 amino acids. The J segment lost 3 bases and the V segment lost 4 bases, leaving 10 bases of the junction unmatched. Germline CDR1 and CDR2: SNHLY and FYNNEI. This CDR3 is CASSGFIDRGIYEQYF. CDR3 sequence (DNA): TGTGCCAGCAGTGGTTTTATAGACAGGGGGATCTACGAGCAGTACTTC.

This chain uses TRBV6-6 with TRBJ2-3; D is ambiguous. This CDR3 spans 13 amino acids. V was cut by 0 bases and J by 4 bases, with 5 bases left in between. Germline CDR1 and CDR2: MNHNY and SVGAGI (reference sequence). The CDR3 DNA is TGTGCCAGCAGTTACTCGATCGCAGATACGCAGTATTTT. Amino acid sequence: CASSYSIADTQYF.

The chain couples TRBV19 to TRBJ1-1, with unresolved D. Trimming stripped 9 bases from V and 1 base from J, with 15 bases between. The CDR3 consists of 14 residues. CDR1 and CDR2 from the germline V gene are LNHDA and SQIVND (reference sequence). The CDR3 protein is CASLSRERNTEAFF. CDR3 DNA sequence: TGTGCCAGCCTATCGAGGGAACGGAACACTGAAGCTTTCTTT.

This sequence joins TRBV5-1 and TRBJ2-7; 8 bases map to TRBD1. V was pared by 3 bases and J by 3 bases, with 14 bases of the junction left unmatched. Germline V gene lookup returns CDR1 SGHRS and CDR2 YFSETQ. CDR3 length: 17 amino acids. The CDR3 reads CASSSHTLTGVDYEQYF. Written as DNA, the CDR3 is TGCGCCAGCAGCTCCCACACCTTGACAGGGGTGGACTACGAGCAGTACTTC.

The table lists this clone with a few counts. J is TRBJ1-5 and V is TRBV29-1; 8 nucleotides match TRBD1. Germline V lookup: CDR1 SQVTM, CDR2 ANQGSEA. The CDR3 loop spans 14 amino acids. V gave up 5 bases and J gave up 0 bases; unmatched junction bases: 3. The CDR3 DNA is TGCAGCGTTTTGACAGGGGATAGCAATCAGCCCCAGCATTTT. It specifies CSVLTGDSNQPQHF.

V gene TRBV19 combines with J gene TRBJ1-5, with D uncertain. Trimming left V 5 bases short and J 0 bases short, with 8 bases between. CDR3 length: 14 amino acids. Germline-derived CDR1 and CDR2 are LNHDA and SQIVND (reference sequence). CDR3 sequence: CASSSGFSNQPQHF. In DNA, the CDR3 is TGTGCCAGTAGTTCCGGGTTTAGCAATCAGCCCCAGCATTTT.

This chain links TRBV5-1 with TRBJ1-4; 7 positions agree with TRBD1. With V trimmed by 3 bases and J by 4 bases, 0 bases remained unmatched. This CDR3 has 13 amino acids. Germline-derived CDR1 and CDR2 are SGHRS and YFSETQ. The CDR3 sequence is CASSWDSNEKLFF. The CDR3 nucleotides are TGCGCCAGCAGCTGGGACAGTAATGAAAAACTGTTTTTT.

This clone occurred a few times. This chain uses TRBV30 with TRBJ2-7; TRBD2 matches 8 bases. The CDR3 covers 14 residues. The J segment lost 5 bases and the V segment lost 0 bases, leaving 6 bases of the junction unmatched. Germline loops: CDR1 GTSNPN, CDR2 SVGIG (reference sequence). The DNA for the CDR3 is TGTGCCTGGAGTGTGGTAGCGGGGCGTAACGAGCAGTACTTC. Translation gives CAWSVVAGRNEQYF. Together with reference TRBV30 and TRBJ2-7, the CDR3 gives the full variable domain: SQTIHQWPATLVQPVGSPLSLECTVEGTSNPNLYWYRQAAGRGLQLLFYSVGIGQISSEVPQNLSASRPQDRQFILSSKKLLLSDSGFYLCAWSVVAGRNEQYFGPGTRLTVT.

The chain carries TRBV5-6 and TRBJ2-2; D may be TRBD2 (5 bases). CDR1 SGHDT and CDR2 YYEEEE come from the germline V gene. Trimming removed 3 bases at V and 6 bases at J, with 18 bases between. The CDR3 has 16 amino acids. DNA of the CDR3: TGTGCCAGCAGCTCGGAGGTTTTCGGTGTACCCGGGGAGCTGTTTTTT. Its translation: CASSSEVFGVPGELFF.

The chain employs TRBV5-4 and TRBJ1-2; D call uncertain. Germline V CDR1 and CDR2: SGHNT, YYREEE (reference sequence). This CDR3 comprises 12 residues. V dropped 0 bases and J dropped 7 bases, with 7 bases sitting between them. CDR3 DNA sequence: TGTGCCAGCAGCTTGGATGCGAGTGGCTACACCTTC. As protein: CASSLDASGYTF.

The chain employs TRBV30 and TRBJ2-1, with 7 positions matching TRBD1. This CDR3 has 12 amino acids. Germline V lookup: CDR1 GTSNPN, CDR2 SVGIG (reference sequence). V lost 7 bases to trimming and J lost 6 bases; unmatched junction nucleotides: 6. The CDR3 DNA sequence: TGTGCCTTCGACAGGGCGGTCAATGAGCAGTTCTTC. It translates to CAFDRAVNEQFF.

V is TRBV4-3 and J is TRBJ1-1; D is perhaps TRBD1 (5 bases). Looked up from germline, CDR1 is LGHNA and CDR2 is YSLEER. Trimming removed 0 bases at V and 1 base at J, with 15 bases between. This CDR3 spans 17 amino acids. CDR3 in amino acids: CASSQDGAGRGNTEAFF. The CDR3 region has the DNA TGCGCCAGCAGCCAAGATGGAGCAGGGAGGGGGAACACTGAAGCTTTCTTT.

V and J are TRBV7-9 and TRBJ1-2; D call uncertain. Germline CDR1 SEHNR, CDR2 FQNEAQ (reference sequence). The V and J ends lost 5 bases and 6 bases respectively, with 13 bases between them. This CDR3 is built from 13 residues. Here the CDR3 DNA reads TGTGCCAGCAGCGATCCACCCGCGGATGGCTACACCTTC. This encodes CASSDPPADGYTF.

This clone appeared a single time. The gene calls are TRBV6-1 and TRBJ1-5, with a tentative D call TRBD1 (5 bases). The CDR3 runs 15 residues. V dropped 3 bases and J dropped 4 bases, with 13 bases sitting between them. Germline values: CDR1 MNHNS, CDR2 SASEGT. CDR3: CASSESGGGNQPQHF. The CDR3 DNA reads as TGTGCCAGCAGTGAGTCGGGGGGAGGTAATCAGCCCCAGCATTTT.

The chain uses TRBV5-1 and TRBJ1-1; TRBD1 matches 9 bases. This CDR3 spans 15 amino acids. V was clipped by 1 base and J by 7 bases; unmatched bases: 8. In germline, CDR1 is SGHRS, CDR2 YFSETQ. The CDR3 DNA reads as TGCGCCAGCAGCTTGTCAACAGGGGGCGTATTTGAAGCTTTCTTT. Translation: CASSLSTGGVFEAFF.